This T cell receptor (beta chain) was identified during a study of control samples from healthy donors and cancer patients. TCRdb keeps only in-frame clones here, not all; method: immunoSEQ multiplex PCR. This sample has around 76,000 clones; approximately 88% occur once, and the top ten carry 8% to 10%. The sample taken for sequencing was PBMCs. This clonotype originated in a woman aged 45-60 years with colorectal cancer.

The CDR3 DNA reads TGCGCCAGCAGCTGGACCTTGGGAGGGGACCCTGAAGCTTTCTTT. Amino acids: CASSWTLGGDPEAFF. This chain joins TRBV5-1 and TRBJ1-1; D is perhaps TRBD1 (5 bases). The CDR3 totals 15 residues. V shed 3 bases and J shed 6 bases, with 18 bases lying between them. The V gene's germline CDR1 is SGHRS and CDR2 YFSETQ. The whole variable domain, filled in from reference TRBV5-1 and TRBJ1-1, reads KAGVTQTPRYLIKTRGQQVTLSCSPISGHRSVSWYQQTPGQGLQFLFEYFSETQRNKGNFPGRFSGRQFSNSRSEMNVSTLELGDSALYLCASSWTLGGDPEAFFGQGTRLTVV.